These 30 T cell receptor beta chains were all obtained from the same sample, sequenced in a study of shared clonotypes between healthy human individuals. Using immunoSEQ multiplex PCR, the repertoire was profiled, and TCRdb retains in-frame clones only, with some absent. The profile shows about 1.1 million clones, around 82% of them singletons. The sequenced material came from memory CD4+ T cells from PBMCs. The subset was: CD45RA-negative fraction. The receptor set was obtained from a man aged 18 to 30 in good health. Some clones in this sample may be carry-over from other donors' samples.

This chain's CDR3 is CASGSIPGTGKGNEQFF. The CDR3 bases are TGTGCTAGTGGTTCGATCCCCGGGACAGGGAAGGGGAATGAGCAGTTCTTC. The rearrangement links TRBV12-5 to TRBJ2-1; 9 bases map to TRBD1. Germline values: CDR1 LGHNT, CDR2 FRNRAP. The V segment lost 4 bases and the J segment 7 bases; nucleotides outside the gene matches: 14. The CDR3 runs 17 residues.

Concerning this clone: Other DNA sequences of this sample code for an identical CDR3. This chain uses TRBV5-8 with TRBJ2-1, with a weak D call TRBD1 (5 bases). Germline loops: CDR1 SGHTS, CDR2 YDEGEE. V was trimmed by 2 bases and J by 1 base, leaving 10 bases between them. The CDR3 is 15 residues long. CDR3 DNA: TGTGCCAGCAGCTTAAGGGGTGGATCCTACAATGAGCAGTTCTTC. Encoded protein: CASSLRGGSYNEQFF.

This sequence joins TRBV5-6 and TRBJ2-4, with TRBD2 matching 8 bases. Per germline, CDR1 SGHDT and CDR2 YYEEEE. The V gene end was trimmed by 2 bases and the J gene end by 1 base; junction bases not matched to a gene: 2. There are 15 residues in the CDR3. The CDR3 reads CASSFLAGAKNIQYF. CDR3 sequence (DNA): TGTGCCAGCAGCTTTCTAGCGGGCGCCAAAAACATTCAGTACTTC.

This clone occurred a few times. The rearrangement joins TRBV7-2 to TRBJ2-3; no reliable D call. V gave up 0 bases and J gave up 3 bases, with 10 bases separating them. The CDR3 runs to 15 residues. CDR1 is SGHTA and CDR2 is FQGNSA in the germline V gene. The CDR3 sequence: CASSLASATTDTQYF. Written as DNA, the CDR3 is TGTGCCAGCAGCTTAGCTTCAGCTACTACAGATACGCAGTATTTT.

The chain joins TRBV2 to TRBJ1-1; a weak D match, TRBD1 (5 bases). In germline, CDR1 is SNHLY, CDR2 FYNNEI. This CDR3 comprises 14 residues. V shed 3 bases and J shed 5 bases, with 13 bases lying between them. The CDR3 nucleotides are TGTGCCAGCAGTGACCCCCAGGGAAGGACTGAAGCTTTCTTT. It yields the protein CASSDPQGRTEAFF.

The V gene is TRBV15, the J gene TRBJ2-2, with 7 bases identical to TRBD1. V trimming: 4 bases; J trimming: 0 bases; junction bases outside the gene matches: 2. This CDR3 contains 15 residues. CDR1 is LNHNV and CDR2 is YYDKDF in the germline V gene (reference sequence). CDR3 residues: CATSTGTANTGELFF. The DNA of the CDR3 is TGTGCCACCAGCACCGGGACAGCGAACACCGGGGAGCTGTTTTTT.

This sequence joins TRBV10-3 and TRBJ2-1; D ambiguous. CDR3 size: 13 residues. V lost 6 bases and J lost 2, with 8 bases in between. Germline V CDR1 and CDR2: ENHRY, SYGVKD. The CDR3 loop reads CAIRAQTYNEQFF. CDR3 DNA sequence: TGTGCCATCAGAGCTCAGACCTACAATGAGCAGTTCTTC.

The J gene is TRBJ2-1, the V gene TRBV7-3; D ambiguous. V lost 5 bases to trimming and J lost 2 bases, with 13 bases between them. The CDR3 runs to 15 residues. CDR1 is SGHTA, CDR2 FQGTGA, per germline. Here the CDR3 reads CASSHNALTYNEQFF. The DNA of the CDR3 is TGTGCCAGCAGCCATAACGCCCTAACCTACAATGAGCAGTTCTTC.

Turning to this clone: Other DNA sequences in the same sample also yield this CDR3. The chain carries TRBV29-1 and TRBJ2-3, with D possibly matching TRBD1 (6 bases). Germline V gene lookup returns CDR1 SQVTM and CDR2 ANQGSEA. This CDR3 is built from 13 residues. The V end was cut by 3 bases, the J end by 1 base, with 8 bases between. The CDR3 region is CSVDEGGTDTQYF. CDR3 DNA sequence: TGCAGCGTTGATGAGGGGGGCACAGATACGCAGTATTTT.

V and J are TRBV28 and TRBJ2-7, with 10 bases lining up with TRBD1. Germline values: CDR1 MDHEN, CDR2 SYDVKM. CDR3 length equals 13 residues. J lost 3 bases, V lost 7 bases, and 3 bases had no gene match. CDR3 coding DNA: TGTGCCAGCATCGGGACAGGGGTCTACGAGCAGTACTTC. This gives the protein CASIGTGVYEQYF.

The V and J genes are TRBV7-2 and TRBJ2-1; D is uncertain. Germline V gene data show CDR1 as SGHTA and CDR2 as FQGNSA. This CDR3 spans 15 amino acids. V was shortened by 5 bases and J by 0 bases, with 11 bases between the two germline ends. CDR3 coding DNA: TGTGCCAGCAGCACCCCTAGGAGCTCCTACAATGAGCAGTTCTTC. Translated, it gives CASSTPRSSYNEQFF.

This clone was seen a single time. V gene TRBV29-1 combines with J gene TRBJ2-7, with TRBD2 matching 12 bases. This CDR3 has 17 residues. CDR1 is SQVTM, CDR2 ANQGSEA, per germline. The ends lost 1 base at V and 5 bases at J; junction bases unmatched: 12. CDR3: CSVEVITSGRSPHEQYF. CDR3 nucleotides: TGCAGCGTTGAAGTAATCACTAGCGGGAGGTCCCCCCACGAGCAGTACTTC.

The chain combines TRBV11-2 with TRBJ2-3, with 7 bases aligning to TRBD2. The ends lost 4 bases at V and 3 bases at J; junction bases unmatched: 13. The CDR3 runs 17 residues. Germline loops: CDR1 SGHAT, CDR2 FQNNGV. The chain's CDR3 is CASSSRLGEGRTDTQYF. CDR3 sequence (DNA): TGTGCCAGCAGCTCCCGCTTGGGGGAGGGCCGTACAGATACGCAGTATTTT. The entire variable domain, with the rest obtained from reference TRBV11-2 and TRBJ2-3, is as follows: EAGVAQSPRYKIIEKRQSVAFWCNPISGHATLYWYQQILGQGPKLLIQFQNNGVVDDSQLPKDRFSAERLKGVDSTLKIQPAKLEDSAVYLCASSSRLGEGRTDTQYFGPGTRLTVL.

The V call is TRBV6-6, the J call TRBJ2-1, with no clear D. Germline V gene data show CDR1 as MNHNY and CDR2 as SVGAGI (reference sequence). The V end lost 0 bases, the J end lost 4 bases, and 4 bases lay between the germline ends. CDR3 length equals 13 residues. The CDR3 is CASSYSVYNEQFF. In nucleotides, the CDR3 is TGTGCCAGCAGTTACTCAGTTTACAATGAGCAGTTCTTC.

This clone occurred many times. The gene calls are TRBV4-2 and TRBJ2-2, with TRBD2 matching over 9 bases. Germline-derived CDR1 and CDR2 are LGHNA and YNFKEQ. V lost 4 bases to trimming and J lost 5 bases; unmatched junction nucleotides: 8. CDR3 length equals 16 residues. The CDR3 coding sequence is TGTGCCAGCAGCCCAAATAGCGGGAGTGGGACCGGGGAGCTGTTTTTT. It translates to CASSPNSGSGTGELFF.

V usage is TRBV30 and J usage is TRBJ2-7; D gene uncertain. CDR1 is GTSNPN and CDR2 is SVGIG in the germline V gene (reference sequence). This CDR3 has 11 amino acids. V lost 1 base and J 7 bases, leaving 8 bases between the germline ends. CDR3 sequence reads: CAWSASREQYF. CDR3 nucleotides: TGTGCCTGGAGTGCGTCCAGGGAGCAGTACTTC.

The sample holds a few counts of this clone. Other nucleotide sequences in the sample specify the same CDR3. The V and J genes are TRBV5-1 and TRBJ2-5; D remains unclear. Trimming cost V 1 base and J 3 bases, with 4 bases left between them. The CDR3 is made up of 12 amino acids. Germline CDR1 SGHRS, CDR2 YFSETQ. The CDR3 region is CASSLPEETQYF. As DNA, the CDR3 is TGCGCCAGCAGCTTGCCAGAAGAGACCCAGTACTTC.

The chain couples TRBV5-8 to TRBJ2-5; D unresolved. The V gene's germline CDR1 is SGHTS and CDR2 YDEGEE. The CDR3 totals 11 residues. Trimming stripped 2 bases from V and 7 bases from J, with 6 bases between. CDR3 region: CASSFMGTQYF. The CDR3 nucleotides are TGTGCCAGCAGCTTTATGGGGACCCAGTACTTC.

The V gene is TRBV18, the J gene TRBJ2-3; 7 bases fit TRBD1. The CDR3 sequence is 14 residues long. Per germline, CDR1 KGHSH and CDR2 LQKENI. V trimming: 4 bases; J trimming: 6 bases; junction bases outside the gene matches: 7. The CDR3 region has the DNA TGTGCCAGCTCACTCGCGCAGGGGGTGGATACGCAGTATTTT. It yields the protein CASSLAQGVDTQYF.

The chain is built from TRBV5-4 and TRBJ2-7; D is unresolved. The CDR3 is 14 residues long. In germline, CDR1 is SGHNT, CDR2 YYREEE (reference sequence). The V end lost 1 base, the J end lost 0 bases, and 8 bases lay between the germline ends. CDR3 nucleotides: TGTGCCAGCAGCTTGATGGGTACCTCCTACGAGCAGTACTTC. Its translation: CASSLMGTSYEQYF.

The sample holds one count of this clone. The chain carries TRBV27 and TRBJ2-1; 7 bases align to TRBD2. CDR1 is MNHEY and CDR2 is SMNVEV in the germline V gene (reference sequence). The CDR3 is 21 amino acids. With V trimmed by 1 base and J by 0 bases, 18 bases remained unmatched. The CDR3 DNA reads as TGTGCCAGCAGTTTATGGGGCGGGACTATGGGCCGAACGTTCTCCTACAATGAGCAGTTCTTC. Translating it yields CASSLWGGTMGRTFSYNEQFF.

This clone was recorded once. The V gene is TRBV19, the J gene TRBJ1-2; no clear D gene. Germline assignment: CDR1 LNHDA and CDR2 SQIVND (reference sequence). V was shortened by 2 bases and J by 5 bases, with 12 bases between the two germline ends. The CDR3 runs to 14 residues. The CDR3 DNA sequence: TGTGCCAGTAGTATATCCAGTCAAGTTTATGGCTACACCTTC. It codes for CASSISSQVYGYTF.

The chain is built from TRBV5-1 and TRBJ2-5; 9 bases fit TRBD2. V was clipped by 0 bases and J by 4 bases; unmatched bases: 7. Germline CDR1 and CDR2: SGHRS and YFSETQ. This CDR3 spans 16 amino acids. CDR3 sequence reads: CASSLGVLAGLETQYF. DNA for the CDR3: TGCGCCAGCAGCTTGGGTGTTCTAGCGGGGTTAGAGACCCAGTACTTC.

This clone was picked up one time. This sequence joins TRBV7-9 and TRBJ2-5, with D maybe TRBD1 (5 bases). Germline V gene sequence: CDR1 SEHNR, CDR2 FQNEAQ (reference sequence). CDR3 length equals 16 residues. Trimming stripped 7 bases from V and 1 base from J, with 19 bases between. The CDR3 sequence is CASTRGLGLIQETQYF. CDR3 nucleotides: TGTGCCAGCACCCGAGGCCTGGGGCTAATCCAAGAGACCCAGTACTTC. Using reference TRBV7-9 and TRBJ2-5 for the parts outside the CDR3, the full variable domain is DTGVSQNPRHKITKRGQNVTFRCDPISEHNRLYWYRQTLGQGPEFLTYFQNEAQLEKSRLLSDRFSAERPKGSFSTLEIQRTEQGDSAMYLCASTRGLGLIQETQYFGPGTRLLVL.

V is TRBV5-4 and J is TRBJ2-3; 11 nucleotides align to TRBD2. This CDR3 has 17 amino acids. Germline lookup yields CDR1 SGHNT and CDR2 YYREEE (reference sequence). The ends lost 0 bases at V and 2 bases at J; junction bases unmatched: 5. The CDR3 bases are TGTGCCAGCAGCTTGGGTACTAGCGGGGGACTCACAGATACGCAGTATTTT. Residues: CASSLGTSGGLTDTQYF.

As to this clone: Distinct nucleotide sequences in the sample also encode this CDR3. In DNA, the CDR3 is TGTGCCAGCAGCTTAAGAAGCTCCTACAATGAGCAGTTCTTC. This codes for CASSLRSSYNEQFF. The chain has TRBV7-2 and TRBJ2-1; D gene uncertain. In germline, CDR1 is SGHTA, CDR2 FQGNSA. V was clipped by 2 bases and J by 0 bases, with 5 bases between them. The CDR3 is 14 residues long.

The chain has TRBV19 and TRBJ1-1; TRBD1 agrees at 9 bases. Germline CDR1 and CDR2: LNHDA and SQIVND (reference sequence). V gave up 6 bases and J gave up 8 bases; unmatched junction bases: 10. CDR3 length: 14 residues. CDR3 in amino acids: CASSDRTGVFEAFF. For the CDR3, the DNA is TGTGCCAGTAGCGACCGGACAGGGGTTTTCGAAGCTTTCTTT.

The sample holds one count of this clone. V usage is TRBV7-9 and J usage is TRBJ1-2; possibly TRBD1 for D (5 bases). Germline V gene sequence: CDR1 SEHNR, CDR2 FQNEAQ (reference sequence). Trimming stripped 4 bases from V and 4 bases from J, with 16 bases between. The CDR3 covers 15 residues. In DNA, the CDR3 is TGTGCCAGCAGCTCCCGCGGGGCTCCACCCTATGGCTACACCTTC. Its translation: CASSSRGAPPYGYTF.

This clone came up many times. The rearrangement joins TRBV2 to TRBJ1-5; no firm D call. The CDR3 runs 12 residues. CDR1 is SNHLY and CDR2 is FYNNEI in the germline V gene. V was trimmed by 4 bases and J by 7 bases, leaving 8 bases between them. The CDR3 bases are TGTGCCAGCAGTGGAAGCGGACAGCCCCAGCATTTT. Its protein product is CASSGSGQPQHF.

The chain combines TRBV6-6 with TRBJ2-7; D possibly corresponds to TRBD2 (6 bases). CDR1 MNHNY and CDR2 SVGAGI come from the germline V gene (reference sequence). The CDR3 is 13 amino acids. The germline V and J ends were trimmed by 6 bases and 6 bases, with 15 bases remaining between them. CDR3 sequence reads: CASSIEWGGEQYF. As DNA, the CDR3 is TGTGCCAGCAGCATAGAATGGGGAGGCGAGCAGTACTTC.